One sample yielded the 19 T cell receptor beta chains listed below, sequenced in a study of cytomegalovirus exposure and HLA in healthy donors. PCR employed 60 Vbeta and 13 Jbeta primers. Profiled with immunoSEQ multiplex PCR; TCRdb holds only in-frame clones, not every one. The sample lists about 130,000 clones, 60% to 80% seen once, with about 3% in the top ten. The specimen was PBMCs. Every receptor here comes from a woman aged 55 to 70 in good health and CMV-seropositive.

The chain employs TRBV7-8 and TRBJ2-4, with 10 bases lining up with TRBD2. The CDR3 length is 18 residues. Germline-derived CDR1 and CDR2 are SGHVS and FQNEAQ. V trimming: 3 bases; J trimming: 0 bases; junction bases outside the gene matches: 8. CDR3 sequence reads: CASSLLLAGAPAKNIQYF. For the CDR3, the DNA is TGTGCCAGCAGCTTGCTTCTAGCGGGGGCCCCAGCCAAAAACATTCAGTACTTC.

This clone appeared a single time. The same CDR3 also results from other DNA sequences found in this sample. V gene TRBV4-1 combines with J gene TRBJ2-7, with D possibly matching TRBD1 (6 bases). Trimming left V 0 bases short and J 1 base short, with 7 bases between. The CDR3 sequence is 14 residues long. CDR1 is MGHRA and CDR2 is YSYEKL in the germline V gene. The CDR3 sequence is CASSQEDSSYEQYF. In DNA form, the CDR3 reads TGCGCCAGCAGCCAAGAGGACAGTTCCTACGAGCAGTACTTC.

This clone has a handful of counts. The CDR3 DNA follows: TGTGCCAGCAAAGACAGGGAAGGACCCTACAATGAGCAGTTCTTC. Translation: CASKDREGPYNEQFF. The V call is TRBV11-3, the J call TRBJ2-1; 7 bases line up with TRBD1. The CDR3 totals 15 residues. CDR1 SGHNT and CDR2 YENEEA come from the germline V gene. The V segment lost 7 bases and the J segment 2 bases; nucleotides outside the gene matches: 8.

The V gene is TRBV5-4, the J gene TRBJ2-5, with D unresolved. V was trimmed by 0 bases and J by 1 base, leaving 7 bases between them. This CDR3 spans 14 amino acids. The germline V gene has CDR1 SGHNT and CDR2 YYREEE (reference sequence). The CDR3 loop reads CASSLVRSQETQYF. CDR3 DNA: TGTGCCAGCAGCTTGGTACGGTCCCAAGAGACCCAGTACTTC.

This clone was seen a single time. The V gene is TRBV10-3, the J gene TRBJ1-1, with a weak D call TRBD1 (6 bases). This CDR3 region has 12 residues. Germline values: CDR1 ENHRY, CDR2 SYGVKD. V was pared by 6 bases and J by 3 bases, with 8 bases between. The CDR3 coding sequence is TGTGCCATCAGAGGGGGGGACACTGAAGCTTTCTTT. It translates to CAIRGGDTEAFF.

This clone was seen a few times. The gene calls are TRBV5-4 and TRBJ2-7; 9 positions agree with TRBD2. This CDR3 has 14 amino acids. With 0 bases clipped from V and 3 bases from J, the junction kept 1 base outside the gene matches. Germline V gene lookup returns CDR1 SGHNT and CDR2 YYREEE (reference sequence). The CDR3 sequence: CASSLGLAVYEQYF. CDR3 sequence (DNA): TGTGCCAGCAGCTTGGGACTAGCGGTCTACGAGCAGTACTTC.

The CDR3 DNA sequence: TGTGCCAGCAGTGAGGTCGGGATAACAGATACGCAGTATTTT. Translation gives CASSEVGITDTQYF. This chain joins TRBV6-4 and TRBJ2-3; the D gene is possibly TRBD2 (5 bases). The CDR3 spans 14 residues. Germline loops: CDR1 MRHNA, CDR2 SNTAGT. V was pared by 3 bases and J by 3 bases, with 10 bases between.

The CDR3 protein is CASSIGLAGKETQYF. DNA for the CDR3: TGTGCCAGTAGTATAGGACTAGCGGGAAAAGAGACCCAGTACTTC. V gene TRBV19 combines with J gene TRBJ2-5; 11 bases agree with TRBD2. V lost 1 base to trimming and J lost 3 bases; unmatched junction nucleotides: 1. Germline loops: CDR1 LNHDA, CDR2 SQIVND (reference sequence). The CDR3 length is 15 residues.

The CDR3 bases are TGTGCCAGCAGCACTGGAGAGGCCTATGGCTACACCTTC. Its translation is CASSTGEAYGYTF. The V gene is TRBV6-5, the J gene TRBJ1-2; D remains ambiguous. V lost 6 bases, J lost 4 bases, and 12 bases lay in between. CDR1 is MNHEY and CDR2 is SVGAGI in the germline V gene. The CDR3 sequence is 13 residues long.

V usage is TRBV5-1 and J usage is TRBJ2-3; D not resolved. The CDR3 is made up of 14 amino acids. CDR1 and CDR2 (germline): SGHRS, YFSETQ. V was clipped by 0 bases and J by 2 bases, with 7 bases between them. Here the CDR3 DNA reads TGCGCCAGCAGCTTGGGGGCAGACACAGATACGCAGTATTTT. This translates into CASSLGADTDTQYF. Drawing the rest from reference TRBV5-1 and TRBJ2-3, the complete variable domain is KAGVTQTPRYLIKTRGQQVTLSCSPISGHRSVSWYQQTPGQGLQFLFEYFSETQRNKGNFPGRFSGRQFSNSRSEMNVSTLELGDSALYLCASSLGADTDTQYFGPGTRLTVL.

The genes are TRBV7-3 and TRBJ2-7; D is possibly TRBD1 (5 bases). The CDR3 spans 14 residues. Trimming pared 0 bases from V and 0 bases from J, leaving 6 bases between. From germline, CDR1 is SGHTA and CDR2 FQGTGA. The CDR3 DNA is TGTGCCAGCAGCTTAACAGGGGTCTCCTACGAGCAGTACTTC. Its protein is CASSLTGVSYEQYF.

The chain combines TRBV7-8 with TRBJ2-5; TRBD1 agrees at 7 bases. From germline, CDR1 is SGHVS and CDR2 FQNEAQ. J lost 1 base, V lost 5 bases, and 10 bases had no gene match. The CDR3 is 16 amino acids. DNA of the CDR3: TGTGCCAGCAGCACCTGGAAAGAGGGGGCCCAAGAGACCCAGTACTTC. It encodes CASSTWKEGAQETQYF.

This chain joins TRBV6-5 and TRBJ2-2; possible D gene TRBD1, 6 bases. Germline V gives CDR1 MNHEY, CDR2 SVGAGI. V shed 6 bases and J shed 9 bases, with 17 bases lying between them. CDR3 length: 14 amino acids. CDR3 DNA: TGTGCCAGCAGACAGGGCAGATTATGGCGGGAGCTGTTTTTT. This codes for CASRQGRLWRELFF.

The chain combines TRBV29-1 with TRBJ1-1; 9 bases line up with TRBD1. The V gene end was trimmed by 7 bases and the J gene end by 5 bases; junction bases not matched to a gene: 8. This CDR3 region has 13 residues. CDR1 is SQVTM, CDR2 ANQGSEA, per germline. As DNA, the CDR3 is TGCAGCGGACTCGGGACAGGGCTGACTGAAGCTTTCTTT. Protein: CSGLGTGLTEAFF.

The CDR3 spells CAISESDTSGNTIYF. CDR3 sequence (DNA): TGTGCCATCAGTGAGTCGGACACCTCTGGAAACACCATATATTTT. The V and J genes are TRBV10-3 and TRBJ1-3; possibly TRBD1 for D (5 bases). Between the trimmed V and J ends, which lost 0 bases and 0 bases, there was a span of 6 bases. The germline gives CDR1 ENHRY, CDR2 SYGVKD. The CDR3 runs to 15 residues.

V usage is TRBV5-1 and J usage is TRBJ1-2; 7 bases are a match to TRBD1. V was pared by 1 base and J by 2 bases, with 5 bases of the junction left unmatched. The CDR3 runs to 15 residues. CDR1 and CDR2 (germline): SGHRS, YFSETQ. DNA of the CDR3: TGCGCCAGCAGCTTGAGGGGGCAGGAGAACTATGGCTACACCTTC. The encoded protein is CASSLRGQENYGYTF. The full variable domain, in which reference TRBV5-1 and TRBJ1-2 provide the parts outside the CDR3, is KAGVTQTPRYLIKTRGQQVTLSCSPISGHRSVSWYQQTPGQGLQFLFEYFSETQRNKGNFPGRFSGRQFSNSRSEMNVSTLELGDSALYLCASSLRGQENYGYTFGSGTRLTVV.

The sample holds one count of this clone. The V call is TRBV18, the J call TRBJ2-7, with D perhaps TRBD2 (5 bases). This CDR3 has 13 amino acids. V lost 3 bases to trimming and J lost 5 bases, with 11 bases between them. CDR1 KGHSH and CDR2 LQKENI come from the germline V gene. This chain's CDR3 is CASSPREGNEQYF. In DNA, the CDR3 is TGTGCCAGCTCACCTCGTGAGGGTAACGAGCAGTACTTC.

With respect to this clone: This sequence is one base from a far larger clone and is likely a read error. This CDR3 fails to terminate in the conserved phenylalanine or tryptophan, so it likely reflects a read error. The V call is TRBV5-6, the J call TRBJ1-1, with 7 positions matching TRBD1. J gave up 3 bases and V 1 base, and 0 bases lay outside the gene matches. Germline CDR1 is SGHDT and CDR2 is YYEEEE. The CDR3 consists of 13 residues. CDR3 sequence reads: CASSLTGDTEAFL. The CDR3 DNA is TGTGCCAGCAGCTTGACAGGGGACACTGAAGCTTTCCTT.

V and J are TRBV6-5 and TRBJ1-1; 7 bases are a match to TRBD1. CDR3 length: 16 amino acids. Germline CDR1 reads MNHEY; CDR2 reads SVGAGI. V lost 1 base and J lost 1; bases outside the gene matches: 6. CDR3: CASSYWARQGNTEAFF. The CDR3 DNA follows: TGTGCCAGCAGTTACTGGGCCAGACAGGGGAACACTGAAGCTTTCTTT.